This TCR delta chain was identified in a study of gamma delta lymphoproliferative disorders and STAT genes. At the level of the study: The LymphoTrack Dx TCRG Assay amplified gamma chains from at least 50 ng of genomic DNA. The EuroClonality-NGS protocol was used to prepare delta libraries.

TCRdb fed the multiplex PCR reads to CATT. The table includes 3,300 or so delta-chain clones, roughly 1.2% detected once. J gave up 3 bases and V 3 bases, and 8 bases lay outside the gene matches. The germline V gene has CDR1 GEAIGNYY and CDR2 EKD. The CDR3 loop spans 16 amino acids. This clone has a handful of counts. TCRdb shows a much larger clone's protein in place of this DNA's translation, and the two differ at residue 5, likely through a read error; the protein shown is translated from the DNA. Other DNA sequences within the sample encode an identical CDR3. Genomic DNA from isolated PBMCs served as the sequencing template.

V gene TRDV2 combines with J gene TRDJ1; 11 bases map to TRDD3. The TCR comes from a human donor in good health. Material: blood. CDR3 in amino acids: CACDVLGDKDADKLIF. CDR3 nucleotides: TGTGCCTGTGACGTACTGGGGGATAAGGATGCCGATAAACTCATCTTT.